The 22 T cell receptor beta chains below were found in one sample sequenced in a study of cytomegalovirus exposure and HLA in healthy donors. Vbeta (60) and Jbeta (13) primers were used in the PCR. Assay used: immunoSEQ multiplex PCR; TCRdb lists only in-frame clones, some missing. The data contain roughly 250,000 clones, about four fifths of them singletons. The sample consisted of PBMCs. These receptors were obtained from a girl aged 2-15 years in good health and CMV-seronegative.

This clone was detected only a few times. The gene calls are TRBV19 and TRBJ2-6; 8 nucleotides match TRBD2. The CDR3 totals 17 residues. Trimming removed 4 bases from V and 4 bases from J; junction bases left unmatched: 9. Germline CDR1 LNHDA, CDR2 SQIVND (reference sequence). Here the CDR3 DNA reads TGTGCCAGTAGTACGAGCGGGAGCTTTTCCGGGGCCAACGTCCTGACTTTC. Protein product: CASSTSGSFSGANVLTF.

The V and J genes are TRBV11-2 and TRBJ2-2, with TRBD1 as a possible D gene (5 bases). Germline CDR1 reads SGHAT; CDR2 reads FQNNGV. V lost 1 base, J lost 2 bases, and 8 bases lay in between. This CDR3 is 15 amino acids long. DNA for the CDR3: TGTGCCAGCAGCTTAGCTAGGGGCAACACCGGGGAGCTGTTTTTT. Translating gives CASSLARGNTGELFF.

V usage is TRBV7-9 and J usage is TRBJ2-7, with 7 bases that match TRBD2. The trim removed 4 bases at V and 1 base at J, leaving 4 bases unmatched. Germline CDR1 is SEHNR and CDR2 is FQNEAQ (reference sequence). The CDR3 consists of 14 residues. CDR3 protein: CASSSPSGSYEQYF. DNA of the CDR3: TGTGCCAGCAGCTCTCCTAGCGGATCCTACGAGCAGTACTTC. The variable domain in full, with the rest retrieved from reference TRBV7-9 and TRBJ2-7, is DTGVSQNPRHKITKRGQNVTFRCDPISEHNRLYWYRQTLGQGPEFLTYFQNEAQLEKSRLLSDRFSAERPKGSFSTLEIQRTEQGDSAMYLCASSSPSGSYEQYFGPGTRLTVT.

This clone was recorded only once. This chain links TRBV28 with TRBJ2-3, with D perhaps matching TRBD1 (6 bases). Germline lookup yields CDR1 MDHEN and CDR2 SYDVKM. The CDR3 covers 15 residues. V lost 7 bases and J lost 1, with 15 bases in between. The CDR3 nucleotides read TGTGCCAGCACCATAGGACAGCCTGGCACAGATACGCAGTATTTT. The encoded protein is CASTIGQPGTDTQYF.

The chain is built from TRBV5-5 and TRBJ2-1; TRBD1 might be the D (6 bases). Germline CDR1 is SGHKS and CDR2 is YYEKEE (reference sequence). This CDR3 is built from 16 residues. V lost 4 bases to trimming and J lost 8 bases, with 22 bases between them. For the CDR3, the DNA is TGTGCCAGCAGCGTACTACAGGGACCAAATCCGGATGAGCAGTTCTTC. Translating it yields CASSVLQGPNPDEQFF.

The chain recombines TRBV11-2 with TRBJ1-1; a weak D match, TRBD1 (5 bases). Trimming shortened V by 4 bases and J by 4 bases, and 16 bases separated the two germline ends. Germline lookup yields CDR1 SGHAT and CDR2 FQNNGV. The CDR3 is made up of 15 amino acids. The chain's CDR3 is CASSSNRAGFTEAFF. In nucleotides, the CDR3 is TGTGCCAGCAGCTCAAATCGGGCAGGGTTCACTGAAGCTTTCTTT.

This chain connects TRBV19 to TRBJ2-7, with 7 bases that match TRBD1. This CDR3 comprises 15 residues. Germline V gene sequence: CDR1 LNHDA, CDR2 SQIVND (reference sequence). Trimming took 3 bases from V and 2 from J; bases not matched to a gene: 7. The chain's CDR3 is CASSINRGQPYEQYF. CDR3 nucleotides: TGTGCCAGTAGTATCAACAGGGGACAACCCTACGAGCAGTACTTC.

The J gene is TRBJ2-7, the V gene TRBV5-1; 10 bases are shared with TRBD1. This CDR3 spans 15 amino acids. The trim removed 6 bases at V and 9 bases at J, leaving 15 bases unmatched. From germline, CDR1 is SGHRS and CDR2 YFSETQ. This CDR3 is CASTVQPGQGSVQYF. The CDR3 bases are TGCGCCAGCACCGTACAACCGGGACAGGGGTCTGTGCAGTACTTC.

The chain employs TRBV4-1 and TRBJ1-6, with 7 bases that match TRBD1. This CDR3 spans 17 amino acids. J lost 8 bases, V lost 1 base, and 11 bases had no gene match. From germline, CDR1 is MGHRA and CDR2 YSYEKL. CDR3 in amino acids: CASSQVGRRGQDSPLHF. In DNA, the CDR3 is TGCGCCAGCAGCCAAGTGGGGCGTAGGGGGCAGGATTCACCCCTCCACTTT.

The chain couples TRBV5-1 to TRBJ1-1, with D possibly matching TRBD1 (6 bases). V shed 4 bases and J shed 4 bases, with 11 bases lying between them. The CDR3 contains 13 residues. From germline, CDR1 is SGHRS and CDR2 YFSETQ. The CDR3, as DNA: TGCGCCAGCAGCGGCACAGGGATCACTGAAGCTTTCTTT. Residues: CASSGTGITEAFF.

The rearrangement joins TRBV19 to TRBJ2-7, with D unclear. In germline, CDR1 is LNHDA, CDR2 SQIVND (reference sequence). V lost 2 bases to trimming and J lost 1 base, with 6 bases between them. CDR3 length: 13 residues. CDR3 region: CASSIHRSYEQYF. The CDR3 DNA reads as TGTGCCAGTAGTATACACAGATCCTACGAGCAGTACTTC.

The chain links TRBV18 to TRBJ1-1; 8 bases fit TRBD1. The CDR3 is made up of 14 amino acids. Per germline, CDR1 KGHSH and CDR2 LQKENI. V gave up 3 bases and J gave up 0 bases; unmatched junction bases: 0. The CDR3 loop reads CASSPDRVNTEAFF. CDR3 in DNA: TGTGCCAGCTCACCGGACAGGGTGAACACTGAAGCTTTCTTT.

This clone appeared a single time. The CDR3 bases are TGTGCCAGCAGCCCTTTTATGGCTCTAGCCAAAAACATTCAGTACTTC. Its translation is CASSPFMALAKNIQYF. The chain couples TRBV28 to TRBJ2-4; no definite D call. The CDR3 spans 16 residues. The germline V gene has CDR1 MDHEN and CDR2 SYDVKM. Trimming removed 6 bases at V and 0 bases at J, with 15 bases between.

This CDR3 is CASSANKQGAILTDTQYF. CDR3 DNA sequence: TGTGCCAGCAGCGCTAACAAACAGGGGGCAATCCTCACAGATACGCAGTATTTT. The chain has TRBV9 and TRBJ2-3; 9 nucleotides line up with TRBD1. The germline V gene encodes CDR1 SGDLS and CDR2 YYNGEE. CDR3 length: 18 residues. Trimming at V came to 3 bases and at J to 2 bases, leaving 13 bases not matched to a gene.

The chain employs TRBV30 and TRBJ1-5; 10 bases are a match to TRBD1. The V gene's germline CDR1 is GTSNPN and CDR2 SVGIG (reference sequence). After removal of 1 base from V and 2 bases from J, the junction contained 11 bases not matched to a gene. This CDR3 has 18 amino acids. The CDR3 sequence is CAWSARDRGVRGNQPQHF. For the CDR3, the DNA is TGTGCCTGGAGTGCCCGGGACAGGGGAGTGCGTGGCAATCAGCCCCAGCATTTT.

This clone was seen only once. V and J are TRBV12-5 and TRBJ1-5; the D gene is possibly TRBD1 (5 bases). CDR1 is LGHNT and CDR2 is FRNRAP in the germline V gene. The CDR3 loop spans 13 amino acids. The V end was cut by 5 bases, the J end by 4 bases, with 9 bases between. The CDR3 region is CASGGGGNQPQHF. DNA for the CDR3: TGTGCTAGTGGTGGGGGGGGGAATCAGCCCCAGCATTTT.

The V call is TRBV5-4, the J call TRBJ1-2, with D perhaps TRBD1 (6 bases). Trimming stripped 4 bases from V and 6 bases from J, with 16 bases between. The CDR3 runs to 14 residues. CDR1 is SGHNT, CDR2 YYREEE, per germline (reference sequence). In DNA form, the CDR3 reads TGTGCCAGCAGCCTTCAACGACAGGAGGATGGCTACACCTTC. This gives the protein CASSLQRQEDGYTF. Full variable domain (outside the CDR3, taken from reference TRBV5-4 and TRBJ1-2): ETGVTQSPTHLIKTRGQQVTLRCSSQSGHNTVSWYQQALGQGPQFIFQYYREEENGRGNFPPRFSGLQFPNYSSELNVNALELDDSALYLCASSLQRQEDGYTFGSGTRLTVV.

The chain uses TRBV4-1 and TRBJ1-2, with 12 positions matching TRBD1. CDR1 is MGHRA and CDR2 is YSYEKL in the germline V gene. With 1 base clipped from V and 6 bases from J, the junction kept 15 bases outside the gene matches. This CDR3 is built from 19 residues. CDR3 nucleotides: TGCGCCAGCAGCCAAGTTTCAGCCCCTTTTGGGACAGGGGGCGATGGCTACACCTTC. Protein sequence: CASSQVSAPFGTGGDGYTF.

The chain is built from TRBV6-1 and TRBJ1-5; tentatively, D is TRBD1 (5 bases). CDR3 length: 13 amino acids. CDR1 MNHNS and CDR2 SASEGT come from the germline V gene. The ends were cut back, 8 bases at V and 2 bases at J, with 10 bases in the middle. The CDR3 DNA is TGTGCCAGCGGCGTACAGGGCAATCAGCCCCAGCATTTT. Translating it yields CASGVQGNQPQHF.

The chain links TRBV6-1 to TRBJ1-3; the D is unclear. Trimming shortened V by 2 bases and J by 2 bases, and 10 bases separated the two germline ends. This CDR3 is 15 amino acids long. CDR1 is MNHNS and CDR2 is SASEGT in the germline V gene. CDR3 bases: TGTGCCAGCAGTGAATCGGGTGGCCCTGGAAACACCATATATTTT. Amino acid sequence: CASSESGGPGNTIYF.

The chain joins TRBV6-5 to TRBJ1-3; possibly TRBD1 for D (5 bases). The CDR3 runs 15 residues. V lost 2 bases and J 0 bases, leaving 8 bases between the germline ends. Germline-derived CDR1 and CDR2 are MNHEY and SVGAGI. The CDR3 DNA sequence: TGTGCCAGCAGTTACGGGGCAGCCTCTGGAAACACCATATATTTT. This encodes CASSYGAASGNTIYF.

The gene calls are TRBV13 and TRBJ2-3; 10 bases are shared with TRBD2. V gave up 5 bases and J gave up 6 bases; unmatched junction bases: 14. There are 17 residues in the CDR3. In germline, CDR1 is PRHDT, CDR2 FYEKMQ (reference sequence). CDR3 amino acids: CASSPTSGGAWGDTQYF. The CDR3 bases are TGTGCCAGCAGCCCAACCAGCGGGGGGGCCTGGGGCGATACGCAGTATTTT.